This T cell receptor beta chain was sequenced during a study of identifying expanded T cells in peripheral blood. Study-level points and caveats: Approximately 1.1 clones differed between technical replicates, versus around 15 and 19 over time. Approximately two-week clone count variance significantly increased as total template count grew.

As regards this clone: Its target is not known.

TCRdb's table, derived via immunoSEQ multiplex PCR, lists solely in-frame clones and lacks some. The sample consists of about 91,000 clones, approximately 89% of them appearing once. Collection occurred without any documented infections or immune events in donors. The source of this sequence is a person aged 18-70 years in good health. The sequenced sample was blood.

This CDR3 reads CASSSYTEAFF. CDR3 nucleotide sequence: TGTGCCAGCAGTTCCTACACTGAAGCTTTCTTT. The chain combines TRBV27 with TRBJ1-1; D unresolved. Germline V CDR1 and CDR2: MNHEY, SMNVEV (reference sequence). V lost 4 bases to trimming and J lost 3 bases, with 3 bases between them. This CDR3 has 11 amino acids.